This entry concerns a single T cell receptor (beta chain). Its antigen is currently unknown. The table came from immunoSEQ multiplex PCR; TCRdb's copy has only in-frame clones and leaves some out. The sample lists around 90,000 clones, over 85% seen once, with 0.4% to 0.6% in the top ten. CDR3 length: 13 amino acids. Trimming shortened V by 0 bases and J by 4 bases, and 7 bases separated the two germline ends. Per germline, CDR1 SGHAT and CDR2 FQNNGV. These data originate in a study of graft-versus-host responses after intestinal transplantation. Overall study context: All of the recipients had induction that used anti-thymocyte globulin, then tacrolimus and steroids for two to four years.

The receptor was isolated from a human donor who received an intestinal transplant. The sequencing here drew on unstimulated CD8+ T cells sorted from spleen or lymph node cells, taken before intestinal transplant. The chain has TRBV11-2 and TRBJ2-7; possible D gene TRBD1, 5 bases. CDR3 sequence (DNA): TGTGCCAGCAGCTTAGAACCAGGGTACGAGCAGTACTTC. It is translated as CASSLEPGYEQYF.